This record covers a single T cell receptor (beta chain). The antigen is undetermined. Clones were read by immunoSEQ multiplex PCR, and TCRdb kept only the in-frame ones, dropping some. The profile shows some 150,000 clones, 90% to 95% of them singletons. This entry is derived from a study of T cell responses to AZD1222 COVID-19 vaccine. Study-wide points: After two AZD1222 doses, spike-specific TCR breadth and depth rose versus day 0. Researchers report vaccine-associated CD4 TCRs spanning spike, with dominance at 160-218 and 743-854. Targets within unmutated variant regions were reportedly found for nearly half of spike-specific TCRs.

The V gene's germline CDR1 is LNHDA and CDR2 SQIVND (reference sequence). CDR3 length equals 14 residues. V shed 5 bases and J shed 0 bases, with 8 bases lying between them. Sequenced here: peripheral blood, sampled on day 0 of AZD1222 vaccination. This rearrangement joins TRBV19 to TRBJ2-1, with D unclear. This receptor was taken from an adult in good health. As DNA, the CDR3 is TGTGCCAGTAGTGAGATCAGCTCCTACAATGAGCAGTTCTTC. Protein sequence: CASSEISSYNEQFF.